The clone carrying this T cell receptor (beta chain) has at least ten counts. This specimen comes from a study of low-dose radiotherapy and immunotherapy resistance in tumors. Across the whole study: Intravenously given cyclophosphamide 200 mg/m2 followed a two-week schedule that placed each dose one day before radiation and immunotherapy.

Time point in this sample: before trial treatment. Both TCRalpha and TCRbeta chains were reverse transcribed with V-gene-specific primers. Amplification, which lasted roughly 22 PCR cycles, used a constant-region primer and V-primer adapter to amplify TCRs. TCRdb independently ran MiXCR on the reads; one entry per CDR3 protein. The sample gives some 57,000 distinct CDR3 sequences, under 30% of which show up once; approximately 5.7% is in the top ten. The CDR3 spans 19 residues. Trimming removed 4 bases from V and 1 base from J; junction bases left unmatched: 13. CDR1 and CDR2 from the germline V gene are SGHTS and YDEGEE.

This material consisted of PBMCs, taken before treatment. The rearrangement joins TRBV5-8 to TRBJ2-7; 14 bases align to TRBD2. The receptor was derived from a male donor with prostate cancer. The CDR3 sequence: CASSLGRPGLAGASYEQYF. DNA for the CDR3: TGTGCCAGCAGCCTAGGTCGGCCGGGACTAGCGGGAGCATCCTACGAGCAGTACTTC.